This T cell receptor (beta chain) is drawn from a study of beta chain features in type 1 diabetes. Study summary: Summed over all samples, the examined sorted cells came to fewer than 120,000,000.

Regarding the study as a whole: Naive, central memory and Treg TCRB repertoires appeared more alike in patients than in healthy donors.

The CDR3 consists of 15 residues. V was clipped by 6 bases and J by 1 base, with 13 bases between them. The germline CDR1 and CDR2 sequences are SGHAT and FQNNGV. All of the isolated RNA was reverse transcribed, so expressed TCRB transcripts were sequenced. Sequencing used immunoSEQ multiplex PCR; TCRdb keeps in-frame clones, though not all of them. Here the sample spans about 140,000 clones, 9.7% being singletons. Sorting that relied on CD45RO/CCR7/CD25/CD127/CD95/CD27 yielded CD4+ naive, central memory, regulatory and stem cell-like memory cells. This clone appeared a few times. Its antigen is as yet unknown.

This receptor was taken from a woman in her forties in good health. The sample taken for sequencing was central memory CD4+ T cells from blood. The genes are TRBV11-2 and TRBJ2-1; maybe TRBD1 (6 bases). CDR3 in DNA: TGTGCCAGCAGTTCTACAGGGCTTTCCTACAATGAGCAGTTCTTC. Amino acid sequence: CASSSTGLSYNEQFF.